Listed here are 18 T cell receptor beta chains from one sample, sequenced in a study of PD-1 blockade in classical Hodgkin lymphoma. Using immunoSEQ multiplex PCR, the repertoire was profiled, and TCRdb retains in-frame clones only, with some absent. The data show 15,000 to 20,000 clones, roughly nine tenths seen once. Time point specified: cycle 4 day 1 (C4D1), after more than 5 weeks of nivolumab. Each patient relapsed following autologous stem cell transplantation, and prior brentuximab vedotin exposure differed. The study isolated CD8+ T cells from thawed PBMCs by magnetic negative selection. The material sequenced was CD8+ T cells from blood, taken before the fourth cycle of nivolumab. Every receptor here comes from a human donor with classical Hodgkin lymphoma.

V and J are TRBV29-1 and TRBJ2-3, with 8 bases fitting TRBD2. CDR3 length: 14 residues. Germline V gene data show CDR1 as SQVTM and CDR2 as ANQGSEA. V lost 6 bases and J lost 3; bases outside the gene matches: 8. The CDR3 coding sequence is TGCAGCGTCCCTCGCCGGGGGGGAACAGATACGCAGTATTTT. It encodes CSVPRRGGTDTQYF.

DNA for the CDR3: TGTGCCAGCAGCTTGGCCAGGGGGAAAAAAGAGACCCAGTACTTC. It translates to CASSLARGKKETQYF. The chain joins TRBV7-9 to TRBJ2-5; 7 nucleotides agree with TRBD1. Looked up from germline, CDR1 is SEHNR and CDR2 is FQNEAQ (reference sequence). The CDR3 has 15 amino acids. V was clipped by 3 bases and J by 3 bases; unmatched bases: 7.

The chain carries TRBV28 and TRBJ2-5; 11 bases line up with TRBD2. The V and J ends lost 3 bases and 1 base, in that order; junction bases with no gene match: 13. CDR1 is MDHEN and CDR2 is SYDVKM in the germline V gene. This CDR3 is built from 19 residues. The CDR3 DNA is TGTGCCAGCAGTTTCGGCGTCGGACTAGCGGGTTACCTCCAAGAGACCCAGTACTTC. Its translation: CASSFGVGLAGYLQETQYF.

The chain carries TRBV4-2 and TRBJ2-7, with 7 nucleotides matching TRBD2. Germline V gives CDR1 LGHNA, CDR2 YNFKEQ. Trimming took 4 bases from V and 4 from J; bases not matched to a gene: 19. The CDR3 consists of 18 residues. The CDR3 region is CASSPLRELLAADYEQYF. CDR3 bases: TGTGCCAGCAGCCCTTTGAGGGAGCTCCTAGCGGCTGATTACGAGCAGTACTTC.

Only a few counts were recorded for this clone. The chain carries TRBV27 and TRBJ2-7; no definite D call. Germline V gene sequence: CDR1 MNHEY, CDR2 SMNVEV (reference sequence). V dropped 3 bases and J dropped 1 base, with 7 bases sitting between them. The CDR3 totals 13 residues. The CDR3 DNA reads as TGTGCCAGCAGTTTCAGGATTTCCTACGAGCAGTACTTC. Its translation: CASSFRISYEQYF.

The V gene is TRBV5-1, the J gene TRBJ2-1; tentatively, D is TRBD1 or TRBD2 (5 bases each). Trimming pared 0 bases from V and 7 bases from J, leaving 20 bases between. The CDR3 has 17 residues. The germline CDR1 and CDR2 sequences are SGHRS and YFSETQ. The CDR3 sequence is CASSLEDMVGVTNEQFF. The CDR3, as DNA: TGCGCCAGCAGCTTGGAGGACATGGTGGGGGTTACGAATGAGCAGTTCTTC.

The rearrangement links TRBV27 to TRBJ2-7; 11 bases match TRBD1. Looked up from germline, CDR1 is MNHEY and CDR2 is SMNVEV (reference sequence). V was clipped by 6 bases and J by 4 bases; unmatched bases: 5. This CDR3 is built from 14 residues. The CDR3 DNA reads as TGTGCCAGCAGAGACCGGGACAGGGGGTACGAGCAGTACTTC. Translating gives CASRDRDRGYEQYF.

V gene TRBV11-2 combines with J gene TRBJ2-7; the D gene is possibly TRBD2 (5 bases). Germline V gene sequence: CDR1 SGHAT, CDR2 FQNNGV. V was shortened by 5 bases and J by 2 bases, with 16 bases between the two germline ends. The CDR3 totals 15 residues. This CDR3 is CASSGEFSETYEQYF. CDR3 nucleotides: TGTGCCAGCAGCGGAGAGTTTAGCGAGACCTACGAGCAGTACTTC.

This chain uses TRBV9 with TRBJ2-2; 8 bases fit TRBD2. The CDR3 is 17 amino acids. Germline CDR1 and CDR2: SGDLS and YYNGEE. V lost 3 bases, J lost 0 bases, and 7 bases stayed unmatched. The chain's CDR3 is CASSAPLLAANTGELFF. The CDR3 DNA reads TGTGCCAGCAGCGCGCCTTTACTAGCGGCGAACACCGGGGAGCTGTTTTTT.

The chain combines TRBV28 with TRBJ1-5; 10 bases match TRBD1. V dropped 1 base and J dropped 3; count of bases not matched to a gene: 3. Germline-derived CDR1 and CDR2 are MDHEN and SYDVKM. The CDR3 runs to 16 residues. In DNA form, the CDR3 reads TGTGCCAGCAGTTTATCTGGGACAGGGGACAATCAGCCCCAGCATTTT. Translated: CASSLSGTGDNQPQHF.

The CDR3 DNA reads as TGCGCCAGCAGCCCCCGGGGGGAAAAACTGTTTTTT. Protein: CASSPRGEKLFF. The V call is TRBV5-1, the J call TRBJ1-4, with TRBD1 as a possible D gene (5 bases). This CDR3 comprises 12 residues. V gave up 4 bases and J gave up 8 bases, with 9 bases separating them. Germline CDR1 SGHRS, CDR2 YFSETQ.

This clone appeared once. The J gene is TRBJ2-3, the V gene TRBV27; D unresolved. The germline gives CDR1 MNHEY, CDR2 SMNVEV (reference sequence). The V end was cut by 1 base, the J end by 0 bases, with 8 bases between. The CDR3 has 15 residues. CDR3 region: CASSLWLSSTDTQYF. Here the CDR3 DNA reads TGTGCCAGCAGTTTATGGCTGTCTAGCACAGATACGCAGTATTTT.

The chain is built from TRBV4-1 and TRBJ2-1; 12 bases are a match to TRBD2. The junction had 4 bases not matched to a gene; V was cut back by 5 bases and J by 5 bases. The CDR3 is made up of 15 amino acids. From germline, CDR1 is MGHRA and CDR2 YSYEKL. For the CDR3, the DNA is TGCGCCAGCAGCTGGCTAGCGGGAGGGAACAATGAGCAGTTCTTC. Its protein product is CASSWLAGGNNEQFF.

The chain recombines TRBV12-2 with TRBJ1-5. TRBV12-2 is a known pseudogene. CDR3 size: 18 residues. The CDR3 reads CASRLGFRDEDHNQPQHF. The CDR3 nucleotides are TGTGCAAGTCGCTTAGGGTTTAGAGACGAGGACCACAATCAGCCCCAGCATTTT.

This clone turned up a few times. The CDR3 bases are TGTGCCAGCAGTTACTTACAGGGGATAAACTATGGCTACACCTTC. It yields the protein CASSYLQGINYGYTF. The genes are TRBV6-6 and TRBJ1-2; 7 bases map to TRBD1. Germline V gives CDR1 MNHNY, CDR2 SVGAGI (reference sequence). This CDR3 is built from 15 residues. V shed 1 base and J 2 bases; nucleotides not matched to a gene: 4.

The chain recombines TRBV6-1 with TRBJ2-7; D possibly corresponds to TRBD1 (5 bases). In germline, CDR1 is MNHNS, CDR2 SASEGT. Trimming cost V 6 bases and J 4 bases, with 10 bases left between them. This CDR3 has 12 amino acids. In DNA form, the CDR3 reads TGTGCCAGCAGCTCGGACAAGTACGAGCAGTACTTC. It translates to CASSSDKYEQYF.

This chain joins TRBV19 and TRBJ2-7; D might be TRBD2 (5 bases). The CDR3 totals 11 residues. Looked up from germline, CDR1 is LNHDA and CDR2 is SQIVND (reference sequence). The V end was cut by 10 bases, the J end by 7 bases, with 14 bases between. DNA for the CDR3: TGTGCCACCAGAAGAGGGAAAGAGCAGTACTTC. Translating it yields CATRRGKEQYF. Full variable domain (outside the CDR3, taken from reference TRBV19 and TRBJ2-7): DGGITQSPKYLFRKEGQNVTLSCEQNLNHDAMYWYRQDPGQGLRLIYYSQIVNDFQKGDIAEGYSVSREKKESFPLTVTSAQKNPTAFYLCATRRGKEQYFGPGTRLTVT.

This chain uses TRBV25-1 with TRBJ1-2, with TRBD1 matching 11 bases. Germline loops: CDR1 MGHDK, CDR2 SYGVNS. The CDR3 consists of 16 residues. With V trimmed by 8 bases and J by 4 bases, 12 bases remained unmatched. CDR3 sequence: CASRGDRGSLGYGYTF. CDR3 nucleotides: TGTGCCAGCCGGGGGGACAGGGGGAGCTTAGGCTATGGCTACACCTTC.